These T cell receptor beta chains were read from a single sample in a study of T cells in Graves' hyperthyroidism and ophthalmopathy. One entry per CDR3 protein, called by TCRdb with MiXCR from the multiplex PCR reads. This table has approximately 430,000 distinct CDR3 sequences, 15% to 17% appearing once. Sequencing was carried out using blood. Source of these receptors: a woman aged 18-35 years with Graves' hyperthyroidism. CDR3s include the opening cysteine and the closing phenylalanine or tryptophan. The D gene is left open where the match is weak. The size entry is marked missing in some rows and otherwise reads once, few, many or a size class.

v_gene,j_gene,d_gene,abundance,CDR3nt,CDR3aa
TRBV28,TRBJ2-3,TRBD2,many,TGTGCCAGCAGGGTAGCGGGAGTGGGGCCAGATACGCAGTATTTT,CASRVAGVGPDTQYF
TRBV6-1,TRBJ2-3,NA,NA,TGTGCCAGCAGTGAATGGGGGAAGACAGATACGCAGTATTTT,CASSEWGKTDTQYF
TRBV15,TRBJ1-2,NA,NA,TGTGCCACCAGCAGAGATAGGTCGGGTTGGTATGGCTACACCTTC,CATSRDRSGWYGYTF
TRBV28,TRBJ2-7,NA,many,TGTGCCAGCAGGGGGGTGGGGCTTTCCTACGAGCAGTACTTC,CASRGVGLSYEQYF
TRBV20-1,TRBJ2-2,NA,many,TGCAGCGTTAAAGGGGGGGCAGGTTACACCGGGGAGCTGTTTTTT,CSVKGGAGYTGELFF
TRBV27,TRBJ2-7,NA,many,TGTGCCAGCAAATCGGGGGCCACCTACGAGCAGTACTTC,CASKSGATYEQYF
TRBV4-1,TRBJ2-7,NA,few,TGCGCCAGCAGCCAAGGGAAAGGGTCCTCCTACGAGCAGTACTTC,CASSQGKGSSYEQYF
TRBV5-4,TRBJ1-2,NA,few,TGTGCCAGCAGCTCTACTTTTCAGGGTTTGTATGGCTACACCTTC,CASSSTFQGLYGYTF
TRBV5-1,TRBJ2-5,NA,NA,TGCGCCAGCAGCTTGGGAGGGATTGGAGAGACCCAGTACTTC,CASSLGGIGETQYF
TRBV11-1,TRBJ2-1,TRBD1,many,TGTGCCAGCAGCCCCCCTCGGGACAGCTACAATGAGCAGTTCTTC,CASSPPRDSYNEQFF
TRBV11-2,TRBJ2-2,NA,many,TGTGCCAGCAGCTTAAAAGCCGGGGAGCTGTTTTTT,CASSLKAGELFF
TRBV6-1,TRBJ1-2,NA,many,TGTGCCAGCAGGGGACTGCCCTGGGATGGCTACACCTTC,CASRGLPWDGYTF
TRBV20-1,TRBJ1-2,NA,many,TGCAGTGCTAGTAGTTACGGGGACGACTATGGCTACACCTTC,CSASSYGDDYGYTF
TRBV9,TRBJ2-2,TRBD2,few,TGTGCCAGCAGCCTGGCGGGGGGGCGAGGCGGGGAGCTGTTTTTT,CASSLAGGRGGELFF
TRBV19,TRBJ2-1,TRBD2,few,TGTGCCAGTAGAGTCCTAGCGGGAGGTTCTAGCTATGAGCAGTTCTTC,CASRVLAGGSSYEQFF
TRBV20-1,TRBJ2-7,NA,many,TGCAGTGCCCCCGTCGGGGGCGAGCAGTACTTC,CSAPVGGEQYF
TRBV4-1,TRBJ2-3,TRBD2,few,TGCGCCAGCAGCCAAGAGGGACTAGCGGGAGGAGTCACAGATACGCAGTATTTT,CASSQEGLAGGVTDTQYF
TRBV20-1,TRBJ1-4,TRBD1,NA,TGCAGTGCTAGAGTATTGACAGGGAGCTATGAAAAACTGTTTTTT,CSARVLTGSYEKLFF